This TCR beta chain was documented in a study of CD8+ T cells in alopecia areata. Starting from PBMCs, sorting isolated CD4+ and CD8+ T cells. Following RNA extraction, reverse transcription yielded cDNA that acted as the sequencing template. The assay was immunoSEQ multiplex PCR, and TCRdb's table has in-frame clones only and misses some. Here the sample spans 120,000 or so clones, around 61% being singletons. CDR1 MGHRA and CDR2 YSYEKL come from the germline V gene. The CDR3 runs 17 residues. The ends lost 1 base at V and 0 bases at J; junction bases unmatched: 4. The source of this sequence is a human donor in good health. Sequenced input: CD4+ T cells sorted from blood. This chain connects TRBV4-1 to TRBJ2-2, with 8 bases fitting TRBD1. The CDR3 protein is CASSQAGQGTNTGELFF. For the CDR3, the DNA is TGCGCCAGCAGCCAAGCCGGACAGGGAACGAACACCGGGGAGCTGTTTTTT.